The clone carrying this T cell receptor (beta chain) was seen ten or more times. Its antigen is unknown. This record comes from a study of T cell repertoires in cytomegalovirus infection. Overall study context: Matching HLA type, along with CMV infection, was indicated by public TCR beta signatures. Study-wide findings and caveats: People with CMV and the relevant HLA were identified by cumulative public TCR beta family frequency. There were HLA-C-restricted CMV-specific TCR beta clonotypes dominating the ex vivo response.

Trimming left V 2 bases short and J 0 bases short, with 10 bases between. Germline CDR1 reads SGHVS; CDR2 reads FNYEAQ. The CDR3 runs 16 residues. TCRdb reprocessed the reads with MiXCR, giving one entry per CDR3 protein. The sample includes 450,000 to 550,000 distinct CDR3 sequences, approximately 15% of them seen just once. V usage is TRBV7-6 and J usage is TRBJ2-2; no definite D call. The source material was CD8+ T cells from PBMCs. This clonotype originated in a human donor in good health (CMV status not recorded). Some clones in this sample may be carry-over from other donors' samples. The CDR3 sequence is CASSLRRPANTGELFF. In DNA form, the CDR3 reads TGTGCCAGCAGCTTAAGGCGTCCCGCGAACACCGGGGAGCTGTTTTTT.